This TCR beta chain is from a study of cytomegalovirus exposure and HLA in healthy donors. About the research overall: Caucasian-associated ancestry cluster membership applied to about 83% of 300 to 450 genotyped donors.

With 60 Vbeta and 13 Jbeta primers, the PCR was carried out. Libraries were prepared by immunoSEQ multiplex PCR; TCRdb keeps only in-frame clonotypes and omits some of them. The top ten clones hold around 3% of a sample with about 70,000 clones, around 73% of them seen once. The donors, nominally healthy at sampling, likely had unrecorded immune exposures. The sample holds a few counts of this clone. The sequencing sample was made of PBMCs. This TCR was sampled from a girl between 5 and 17 years old in good health and CMV-seropositive.

The CDR3 DNA follows: TGTGCCTGGAGTGGACAGAACAATCAGCCCCAGCATTTT. Its translation: CAWSGQNNQPQHF. This chain joins TRBV30 and TRBJ1-5; perhaps TRBD1 as D (5 bases). With 1 base removed from V and 3 bases from J, the gap between germline ends came to 7 bases. The CDR3 consists of 13 residues. Germline V gives CDR1 GTSNPN, CDR2 SVGIG (reference sequence).